The 15 T cell receptor beta chains listed next were all sequenced from one sample in a study of blood T cell repertoires in COVID-19. Libraries were prepared by immunoSEQ multiplex PCR; TCRdb keeps only in-frame clonotypes and omits some of them. Found here are about 250,000 clones, 80% to 95% of them singletons; the top ten hold roughly 0.8%. Input material: peripheral blood. All receptors derive from a man in his thirties or forties with COVID-19, enrolled during active disease.

The CDR3 region is CASKPGTGAQETQYF. The DNA for the CDR3 is TGTGCCAGCAAACCCGGGACAGGGGCCCAAGAGACCCAGTACTTC. The chain links TRBV6-5 to TRBJ2-5; 10 nucleotides line up with TRBD1. Unmatched junction bases numbered 6, after V lost 7 bases and J lost 1 base. CDR3 length equals 15 residues. Germline CDR1 and CDR2: MNHEY and SVGAGI.

The chain is built from TRBV9 and TRBJ1-2; 7 bases are a match to TRBD1. The CDR3 is made up of 14 amino acids. Germline V CDR1 and CDR2: SGDLS, YYNGEE. V trimming: 3 bases; J trimming: 6 bases; junction bases outside the gene matches: 8. The CDR3 region is CASSGQTGVDGYTF. The CDR3 region has the DNA TGTGCCAGCAGCGGGCAAACAGGGGTTGATGGCTACACCTTC.

V is TRBV11-2 and J is TRBJ1-2, with D possibly TRBD1 on 6 matching bases. Germline assignment: CDR1 SGHAT and CDR2 FQNNGV. Trimming shortened V by 0 bases and J by 6 bases, and 14 bases separated the two germline ends. This CDR3 has 15 amino acids. Written as DNA, the CDR3 is TGTGCCAGCAGCTTAGATCCAGGGGAGGGAAATGGCTACACCTTC. Its protein product is CASSLDPGEGNGYTF.

The CDR3 is CASSYSGTGTEAFF. CDR3 nucleotides: TGTGCCAGCAGTTACAGCGGGACTGGAACTGAAGCTTTCTTT. This rearrangement joins TRBV6-6 to TRBJ1-1; TRBD1 is a possible D gene (5 bases). Germline values: CDR1 MNHNY, CDR2 SVGAGI (reference sequence). There are 14 residues in the CDR3. V was shortened by 2 bases and J by 5 bases, with 12 bases between the two germline ends.

V usage is TRBV25-1 and J usage is TRBJ2-2; 7 bases are a match to TRBD1. The ends lost 4 bases at V and 2 bases at J; junction bases unmatched: 10. The CDR3 runs 17 residues. The V gene's germline CDR1 is MGHDK and CDR2 SYGVNS. CDR3 protein: CASSASPGQRNTGELFF. CDR3 DNA: TGTGCCAGCAGTGCCAGTCCGGGACAGAGAAACACCGGGGAGCTGTTTTTT.

This clone was seen once. V gene TRBV1 combines with J gene TRBJ2-1; TRBD2, as called in the table, went unchecked against the DNA. TRBV1 is termed a pseudogene. CDR3 length equals 14 residues. CDR3 sequence (DNA): TGCACCAGCAGCCTTGCGGGGTACTACAATGAGCAGTTCTTC. It codes for CTSSLAGYYNEQFF.

The chain links TRBV7-7 to TRBJ2-1; TRBD2 matches at 10 bases. Trimming cost V 3 bases and J 6 bases; bases outside gene matches: 8. This CDR3 spans 16 amino acids. Germline lookup yields CDR1 SSHAT and CDR2 FNYEAQ (reference sequence). The CDR3 nucleotides read TGTGCCAGCAGCTTGAGAGCGGGGGGGCCCGGCAATGAGCAGTTCTTC. Translated: CASSLRAGGPGNEQFF.

V and J are TRBV27 and TRBJ1-3, with a tentative D call TRBD1 (6 bases). The CDR3 spans 14 residues. Germline lookup yields CDR1 MNHEY and CDR2 SMNVEV (reference sequence). Trimming stripped 2 bases from V and 4 bases from J, with 9 bases between. This CDR3 reads CASSLTGSGNTIYF. CDR3 nucleotides: TGTGCCAGCAGTTTAACAGGGTCCGGAAACACCATATATTTT.

V and J are TRBV5-1 and TRBJ1-6, with a tentative D call TRBD1 (6 bases). The CDR3 has 16 residues. Trimming cost V 4 bases and J 6 bases, with 17 bases left between them. Germline loops: CDR1 SGHRS, CDR2 YFSETQ. This chain's CDR3 is CASSPMTTGSNSPLHF. In DNA, the CDR3 is TGCGCCAGCAGCCCTATGACGACAGGAAGTAATTCACCCCTCCACTTT.

This chain uses TRBV19 with TRBJ2-7; 8 bases match TRBD1. The CDR3 loop spans 14 amino acids. Unmatched junction bases numbered 10, after V lost 6 bases and J lost 6 bases. The germline CDR1 and CDR2 sequences are LNHDA and SQIVND (reference sequence). CDR3 sequence reads: CASSFTHRGTEQYF. The CDR3, as DNA: TGTGCCAGTAGCTTTACCCACAGGGGGACCGAGCAGTACTTC.

The chain uses TRBV3-1 (or the pseudogene TRBV3-2) and TRBJ2-2; D call uncertain. Trimming cost V 4 bases and J 7 bases, with 10 bases left between them. The CDR3 totals 13 residues. Germline-derived CDR1 and CDR2 are LGHDT and YNNKEL (reference sequence). The CDR3 DNA reads as TGTGCCAGCAGCCCCGGTTGGAGCGGGGAGCTGTTTTTT. Its protein is CASSPGWSGELFF.

J is TRBJ2-5 and V is TRBV24-1; possible D gene TRBD2, 7 bases. Trimming shortened V by 1 base and J by 2 bases, and 13 bases separated the two germline ends. The CDR3 spans 16 residues. Germline-derived CDR1 and CDR2 are KGHDR and SFDVKD. CDR3 bases: TGTGCCACCAGTGATTTTAGGGGGGAGGGTCAAGAGACCCAGTACTTC. Its protein is CATSDFRGEGQETQYF.

The chain's CDR3 is CASSLIDTSTDTQYF. CDR3 bases: TGTGCCAGCAGCTTAATTGATACTAGCACAGATACGCAGTATTTT. The rearrangement joins TRBV11-3 to TRBJ2-3; D is ambiguous. Germline CDR1 SGHNT, CDR2 YENEEA. The CDR3 has 15 residues. Trimming took off 2 bases at V and 0 bases at J, with 9 bases between the two ends.

The chain combines TRBV7-6 with TRBJ2-2, with 11 bases identical to TRBD1. This CDR3 is built from 16 residues. The junction had 7 bases not matched to a gene; V was cut back by 4 bases and J by 6 bases. Looked up from germline, CDR1 is SGHVS and CDR2 is FNYEAQ. CDR3 coding DNA: TGTGCCAGCAGCTCTACCTGGACAGGGGGCGCCGGGGAGCTGTTTTTT. Translated: CASSSTWTGGAGELFF.

The chain employs TRBV6-2 or TRBV6-3 and TRBJ1-5; TRBD1 is a possible D gene (5 bases). Germline CDR1 and CDR2: MNHEY and SVGEGT. The V gene lost 5 bases and the J gene lost 7 bases, with 30 bases spanning the gap. This CDR3 has 19 residues. CDR3 region: CASSRGYVDLTRTGQPQHF. In DNA form, the CDR3 reads TGTGCCAGCAGTCGGGGCTACGTTGATTTGACTAGGACTGGCCAGCCCCAGCATTTT.